Listed below are T cell receptor beta chains from one sample, sequenced in a study of post-analysis software for immune sequencing data. TCRdb re-analysed the PCR reads in MiXCR, keeping a single row per CDR3 protein. The table has roughly 600,000 distinct CDR3 sequences, roughly 46% seen once. The sequencing input was blood. The source of these receptors is a girl between 10 and 17 years old with multiple sclerosis. The CDR3 runs from the conserved cysteine through the conserved F or W. A D gene is named only where the DNA matches it firmly. Size is stated for part of the rows, as once, few or many counts, or as a class when the clone is expanded.

V	J	length	size	D	CDR3	DNA
TRBV4-1	TRBJ2-7	13	few	NA	CASSQRGGYEQYF	TGCGCCAGCAGCCAAAGGGGGGGCTACGAGCAGTACTTC
TRBV25-1	TRBJ2-5	17	NA	TRBD1	CASSGYGTGLDQETQYF	TGTGCCAGCAGTGGATACGGGACAGGGTTGGATCAAGAGACCCAGTACTTC
TRBV5-1	TRBJ2-7	15	NA	NA	CASSSRPPTSYEQYF	TGCGCCAGCAGCTCGCGACCGCCGACTTCCTACGAGCAGTACTTC
TRBV2	TRBJ1-5	14	NA	TRBD1	CASSEGQGHQPQHF	TGTGCCAGCAGTGAGGGACAGGGACATCAGCCCCAGCATTTT
TRBV4-1	TRBJ2-3	18	once	TRBD2	CASSHPRTSGSHTDTQYF	TGCGCCAGCAGCCATCCTAGGACTAGCGGGAGCCACACAGATACGCAGTATTTT
TRBV12-3/TRBV12-4	TRBJ2-4	17	NA	NA	CASSLAQGLGPKNIQYF	TGTGCCAGCAGTTTAGCGCAGGGGTTGGGGCCCAAAAACATTCAGTACTTC
TRBV4-1	TRBJ2-5	16	NA	NA	CASSQDRPLDGETQYF	TGCGCCAGCAGCCAAGACCGCCCCCTTGATGGAGAGACCCAGTACTTC
TRBV7-2	TRBJ2-7	16	NA	NA	CASSLPSVGGLYEQYF	TGTGCCAGCAGCCTCCCTTCGGTGGGGGGGCTGTACGAGCAGTACTTC
TRBV19	TRBJ2-5	14	NA	TRBD1	CASSSTGGWETQYF	TGTGCCAGTAGTTCGACAGGGGGCTGGGAGACCCAGTACTTC
TRBV5-6	TRBJ1-2	14	NA	TRBD1	CASLHRQGWDGYTF	TGTGCCAGCCTCCATCGACAGGGCTGGGATGGCTACACCTTC
TRBV4-1	TRBJ2-1	12	NA	NA	CASSQGSNEQFF	TGCGCCAGCAGCCAAGGATCCAATGAGCAGTTCTTC
TRBV6-5	TRBJ2-3	13	NA	NA	CATGDRSTDTQYF	TGTGCCACCGGGGACCGCAGCACAGATACGCAGTATTTT
TRBV4-2	TRBJ2-2	19	once	TRBD2	CASSPPPGLAGGGTGERFF	TGTGCCAGCAGCCCGCCCCCGGGACTAGCGGGAGGAGGTACCGGGGAGCGGTTTTTT
TRBV3-1	TRBJ1-1	14	NA	NA	CASSQPTGNTEAFF	TGTGCCAGCAGCCAGCCGACAGGGAACACTGAAGCTTTCTTT
TRBV28	TRBJ2-5	17	NA	TRBD1	CASSASNPGQLKETQYF	TGTGCCAGCAGCGCCTCGAACCCGGGACAGCTTAAAGAGACCCAGTACTTC
TRBV7-8	TRBJ2-7	13	once	NA	CASSLAVGYEQYF	TGTGCCAGCAGCTTAGCGGTTGGTTACGAGCAGTACTTC
TRBV27	TRBJ2-1	19	few	TRBD1	CASSLWGQGATSSYNEQFF	TGTGCCAGCAGTTTATGGGGACAGGGGGCCACGAGCTCCTACAATGAGCAGTTCTTC
TRBV30	TRBJ1-5	13	NA	TRBD1	CAWSKQGVQPQHF	TGTGCCTGGAGTAAGCAGGGGGTTCAGCCCCAGCATTTT
TRBV10-3	TRBJ1-2	14	few	NA	CAISESGTSYGYTF	TGTGCCATCAGTGAGAGTGGGACAAGCTATGGCTACACCTTC
TRBV6-5	TRBJ2-5	15	few	NA	CASSYERGSQETQYF	TGTGCCAGCAGTTACGAACGGGGGTCCCAAGAGACCCAGTACTTC
TRBV7-9	TRBJ2-1	13	NA	TRBD2	CASSFVAGNEQFF	TGTGCCAGCAGCTTTGTAGCGGGAAATGAGCAGTTCTTC
TRBV10-3	TRBJ2-1	15	NA	TRBD1	CATDRGRISYNEQFF	TGTGCCACGGACAGGGGGCGAATATCCTACAATGAGCAGTTCTTC
TRBV5-1	TRBJ1-1	15	NA	TRBD1	CASSPDRGSVTEAFF	TGCGCCAGCAGCCCGGACAGGGGATCGGTAACTGAAGCTTTCTTT
TRBV4-1	TRBJ2-3	16	NA	TRBD2	CASSQGASGGADTQYF	TGCGCCAGCAGCCAAGGGGCTAGCGGGGGGGCAGATACGCAGTATTTT